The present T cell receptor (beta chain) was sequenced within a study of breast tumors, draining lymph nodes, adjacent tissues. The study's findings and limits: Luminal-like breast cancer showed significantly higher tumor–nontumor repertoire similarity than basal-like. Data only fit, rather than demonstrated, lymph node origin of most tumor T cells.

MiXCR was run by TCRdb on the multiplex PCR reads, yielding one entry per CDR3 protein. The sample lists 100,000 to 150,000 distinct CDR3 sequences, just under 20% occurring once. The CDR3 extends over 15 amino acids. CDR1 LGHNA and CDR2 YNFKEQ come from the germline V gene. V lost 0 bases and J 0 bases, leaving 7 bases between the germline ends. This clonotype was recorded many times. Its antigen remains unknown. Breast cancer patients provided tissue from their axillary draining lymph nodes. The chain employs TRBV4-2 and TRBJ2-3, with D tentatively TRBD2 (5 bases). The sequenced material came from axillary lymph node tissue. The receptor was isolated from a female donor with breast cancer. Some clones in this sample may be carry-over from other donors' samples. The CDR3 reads CASSQDSGSTDTQYF. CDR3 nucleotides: TGTGCCAGCAGCCAAGACAGCGGAAGCACAGATACGCAGTATTTT.